This T cell receptor (beta chain) was documented in a study of shared clonotypes between healthy human individuals. Study-level points and caveats: The low donor count limited represented genetic and exposure-history diversity. Generation probabilities were higher for clonotypes shared across all four sorted-subset donors than for unshared ones. The authors sampled blood alone, and tissue repertoires likely differ.

The germline V gene encodes CDR1 LNHDA and CDR2 SQIVND (reference sequence). Trimming pared 3 bases from V and 0 bases from J, leaving 20 bases between. The CDR3 loop spans 18 amino acids. For sorted subsets, about 190 ng DNA per replicate equaled 30,000 or so T cell genomes. Measured with immunoSEQ multiplex PCR; TCRdb has only the in-frame clones, and not every one. The sample contains roughly 2,000,000 clones, approximately 94% of which appear only once. Concerning this clone: The antigen remains undetermined.

The naive CD8 subset, CD45RO-negative cells positively selected for CCR7, excluded terminally differentiated effector memory CD45RA+ cells. The rearrangement joins TRBV19 to TRBJ1-2, with D tentatively TRBD1 (5 bases). Specimen: naive CD8+ T cells sorted from blood. The source of this sequence is a man aged 18 to 30 in good health. CDR3 DNA sequence: TGTGCCAGTAGTATCATGGTGGGTCTTGGGGACGCTAACTATGGCTACACCTTC. This gives the protein CASSIMVGLGDANYGYTF.